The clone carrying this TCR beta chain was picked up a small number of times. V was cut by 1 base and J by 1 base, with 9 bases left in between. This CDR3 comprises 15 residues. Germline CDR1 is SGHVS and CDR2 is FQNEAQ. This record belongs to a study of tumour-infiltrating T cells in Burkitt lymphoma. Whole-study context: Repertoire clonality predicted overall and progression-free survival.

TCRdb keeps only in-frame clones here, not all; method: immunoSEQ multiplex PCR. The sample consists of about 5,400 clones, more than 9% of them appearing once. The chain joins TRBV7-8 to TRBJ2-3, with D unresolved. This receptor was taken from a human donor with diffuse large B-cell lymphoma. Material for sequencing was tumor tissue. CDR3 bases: TGTGCCAGCAGCTTAGTTCCGTTAGGCACAGATACGCAGTATTTT. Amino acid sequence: CASSLVPLGTDTQYF.